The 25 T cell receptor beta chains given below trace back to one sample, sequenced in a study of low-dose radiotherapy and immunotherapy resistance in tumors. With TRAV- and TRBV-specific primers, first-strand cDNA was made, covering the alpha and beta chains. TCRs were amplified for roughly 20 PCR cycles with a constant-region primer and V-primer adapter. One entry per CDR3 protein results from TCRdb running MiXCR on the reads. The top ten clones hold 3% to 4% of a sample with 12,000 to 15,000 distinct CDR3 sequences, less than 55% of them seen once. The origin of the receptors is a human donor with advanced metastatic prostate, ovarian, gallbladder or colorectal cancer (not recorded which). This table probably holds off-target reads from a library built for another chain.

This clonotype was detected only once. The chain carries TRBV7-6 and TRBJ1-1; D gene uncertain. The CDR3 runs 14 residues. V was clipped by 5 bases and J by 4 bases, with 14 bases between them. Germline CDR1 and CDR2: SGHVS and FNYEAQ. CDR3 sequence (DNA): TGTGCCAGCAGCGCGATCCAGGTGGGCACTGAAGCTTTCTTT. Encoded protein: CASSAIQVGTEAFF.

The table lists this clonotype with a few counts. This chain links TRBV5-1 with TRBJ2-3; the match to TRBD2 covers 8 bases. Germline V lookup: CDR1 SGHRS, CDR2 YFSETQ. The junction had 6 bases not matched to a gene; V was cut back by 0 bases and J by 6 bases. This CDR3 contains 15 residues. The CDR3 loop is CASSLEGSGKDTQYF. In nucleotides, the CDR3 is TGCGCCAGCAGCTTGGAGGGTAGCGGGAAGGATACGCAGTATTTT.

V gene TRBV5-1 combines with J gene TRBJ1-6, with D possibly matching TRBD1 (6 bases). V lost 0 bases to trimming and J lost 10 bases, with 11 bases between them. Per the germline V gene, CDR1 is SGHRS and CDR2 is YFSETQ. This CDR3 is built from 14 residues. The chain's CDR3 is CASSLDRELSPLHF. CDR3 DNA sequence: TGCGCCAGCAGCTTGGACAGGGAATTGTCACCCCTCCACTTT.

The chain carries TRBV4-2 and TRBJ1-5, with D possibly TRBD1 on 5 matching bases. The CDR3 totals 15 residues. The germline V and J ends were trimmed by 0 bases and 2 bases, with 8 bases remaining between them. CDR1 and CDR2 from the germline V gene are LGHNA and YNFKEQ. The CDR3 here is CASSQELGGNQPQHF. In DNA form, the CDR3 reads TGTGCCAGCAGCCAAGAGTTAGGGGGCAATCAGCCCCAGCATTTT.

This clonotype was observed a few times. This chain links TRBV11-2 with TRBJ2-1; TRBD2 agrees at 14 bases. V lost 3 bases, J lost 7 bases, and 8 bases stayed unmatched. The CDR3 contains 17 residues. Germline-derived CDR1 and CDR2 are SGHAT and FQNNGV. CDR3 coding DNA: TGTGCCAGCAGCTTTGTATCACGGACTAGCGGGAGGAATGAGCAGTTCTTC. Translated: CASSFVSRTSGRNEQFF.

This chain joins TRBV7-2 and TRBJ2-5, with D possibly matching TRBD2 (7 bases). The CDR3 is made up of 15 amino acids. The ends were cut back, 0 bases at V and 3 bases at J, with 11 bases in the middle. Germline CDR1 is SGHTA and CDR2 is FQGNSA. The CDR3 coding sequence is TGTGCCAGCAGCTTAGCCGGGGGGCCGGAAGAGACCCAGTACTTC. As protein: CASSLAGGPEETQYF.

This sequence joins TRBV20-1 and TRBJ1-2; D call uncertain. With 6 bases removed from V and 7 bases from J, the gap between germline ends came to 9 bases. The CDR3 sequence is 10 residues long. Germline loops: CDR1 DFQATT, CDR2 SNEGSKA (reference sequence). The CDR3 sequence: CSAPAGGYTF. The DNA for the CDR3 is TGCAGTGCCCCTGCGGGTGGCTACACCTTC.

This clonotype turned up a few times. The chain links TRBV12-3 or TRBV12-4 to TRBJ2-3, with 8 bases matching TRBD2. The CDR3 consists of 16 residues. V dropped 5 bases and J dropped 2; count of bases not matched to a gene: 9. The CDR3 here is CASSPTSESFTDTQYF. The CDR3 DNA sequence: TGTGCCAGCAGTCCGACTAGCGAGTCCTTCACAGATACGCAGTATTTT.

DNA of the CDR3: TGTGCCAGCAGTTCCGGGACAGGGGGTTACAATGAGCAGTTCTTC. Protein sequence: CASSSGTGGYNEQFF. The genes are TRBV28 and TRBJ2-1, with 11 bases lining up with TRBD1. CDR1 and CDR2 (germline): MDHEN, SYDVKM. The junction had 3 bases not matched to a gene; V was cut back by 4 bases and J by 4 bases. This CDR3 has 15 residues. The whole variable domain, remainder taken from reference TRBV28 and TRBJ2-1, is DVKVTQSSRYLVKRTGEKVFLECVQDMDHENMFWYRQDPGLGLRLIYFSYDVKMKEKGDIPEGYSVSREKKERFSLILESASTNQTSMYLCASSSGTGGYNEQFFGPGTRLTVL.

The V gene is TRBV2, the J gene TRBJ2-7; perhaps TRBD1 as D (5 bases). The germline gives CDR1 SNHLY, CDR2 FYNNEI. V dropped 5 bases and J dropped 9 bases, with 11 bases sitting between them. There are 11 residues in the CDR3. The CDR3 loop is CASSMTVGQYF. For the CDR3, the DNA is TGTGCCAGCAGTATGACAGTGGGGCAGTACTTC.

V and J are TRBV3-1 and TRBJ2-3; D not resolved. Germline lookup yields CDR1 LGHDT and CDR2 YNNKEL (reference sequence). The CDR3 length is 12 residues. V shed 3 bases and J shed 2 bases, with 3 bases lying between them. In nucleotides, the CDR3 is TGTGCCAGCAGCCAGACCACAGATACGCAGTATTTT. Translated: CASSQTTDTQYF.

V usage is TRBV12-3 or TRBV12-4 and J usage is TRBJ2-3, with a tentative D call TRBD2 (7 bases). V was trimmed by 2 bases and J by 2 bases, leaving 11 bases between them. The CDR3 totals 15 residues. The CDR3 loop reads CASSLRGASTDTQYF. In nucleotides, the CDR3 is TGTGCCAGCAGTTTACGGGGGGCTTCCACAGATACGCAGTATTTT.

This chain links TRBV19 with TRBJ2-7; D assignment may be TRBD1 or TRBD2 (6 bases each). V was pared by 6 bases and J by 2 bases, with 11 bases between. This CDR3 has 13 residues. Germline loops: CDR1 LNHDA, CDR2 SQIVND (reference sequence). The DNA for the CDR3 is TGTGCCAGTAGCTCCGGGGGCCCCTACGAGCAGTACTTC. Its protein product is CASSSGGPYEQYF.

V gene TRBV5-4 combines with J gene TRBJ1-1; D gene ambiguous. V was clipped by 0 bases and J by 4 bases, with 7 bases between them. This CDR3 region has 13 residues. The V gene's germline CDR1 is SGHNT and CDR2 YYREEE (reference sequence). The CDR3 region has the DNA TGTGCCAGCAGCTTGGAGGTGGGCACTGAAGCTTTCTTT. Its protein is CASSLEVGTEAFF.

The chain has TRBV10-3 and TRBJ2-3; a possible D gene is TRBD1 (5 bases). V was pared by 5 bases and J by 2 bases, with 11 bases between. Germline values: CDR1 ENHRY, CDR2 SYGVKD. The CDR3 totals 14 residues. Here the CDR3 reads CAISTGPVTDTQYF. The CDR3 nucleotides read TGTGCCATCAGTACAGGACCCGTCACAGATACGCAGTATTTT.

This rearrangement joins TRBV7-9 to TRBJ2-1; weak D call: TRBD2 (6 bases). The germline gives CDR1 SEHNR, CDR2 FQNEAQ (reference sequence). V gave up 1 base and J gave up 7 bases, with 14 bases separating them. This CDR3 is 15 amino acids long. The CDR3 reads CASSLGLAIGNEQFF. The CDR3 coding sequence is TGTGCCAGCAGCTTAGGGCTAGCGATCGGTAATGAGCAGTTCTTC. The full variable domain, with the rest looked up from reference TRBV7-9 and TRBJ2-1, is DTGVSQNPRHKITKRGQNVTFRCDPISEHNRLYWYRQTLGQGPEFLTYFQNEAQLEKSRLLSDRFSAERPKGSFSTLEIQRTEQGDSAMYLCASSLGLAIGNEQFFGPGTRLTVL.

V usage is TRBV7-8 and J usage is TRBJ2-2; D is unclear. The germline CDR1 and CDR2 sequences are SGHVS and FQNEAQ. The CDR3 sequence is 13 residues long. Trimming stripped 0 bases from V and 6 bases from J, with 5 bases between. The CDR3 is CASSLAGAGELFF. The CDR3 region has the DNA TGTGCCAGCAGCTTAGCTGGTGCCGGGGAGCTGTTTTTT.

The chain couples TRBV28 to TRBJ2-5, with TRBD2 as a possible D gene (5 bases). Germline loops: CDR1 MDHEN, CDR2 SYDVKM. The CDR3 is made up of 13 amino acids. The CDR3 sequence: CASGIGPQETQYF. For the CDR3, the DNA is TGTGCTTCGGGGATAGGACCGCAAGAGACCCAGTACTTC.

The CDR3 coding sequence is TGTGCCAGCAGACGACTAGCTCTCACAGATACGCAGTATTTT. Translation gives CASRRLALTDTQYF. The V call is TRBV27, the J call TRBJ2-3; the match to TRBD2 covers 7 bases. The trim removed 6 bases at V and 2 bases at J, leaving 5 bases unmatched. This CDR3 is built from 14 residues. Germline V gene data show CDR1 as MNHEY and CDR2 as SMNVEV (reference sequence).

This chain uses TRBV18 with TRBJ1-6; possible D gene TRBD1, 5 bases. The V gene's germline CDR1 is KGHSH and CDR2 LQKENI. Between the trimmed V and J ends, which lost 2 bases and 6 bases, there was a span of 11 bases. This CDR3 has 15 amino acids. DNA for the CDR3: TGTGCCAGCTCACCAACAGATGGGGGTAATTCACCCCTCCACTTT. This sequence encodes CASSPTDGGNSPLHF.

The CDR3 reads CASSLTSGMDGYTF. The CDR3 nucleotides are TGTGCCAGCAGCTTAACATCAGGGATGGACGGCTACACCTTC. The J gene is TRBJ1-2, the V gene TRBV7-2, with D possibly matching TRBD1 (5 bases). CDR1 is SGHTA and CDR2 is FQGNSA in the germline V gene. V was trimmed by 2 bases and J by 8 bases, leaving 15 bases between them. This CDR3 comprises 14 residues.

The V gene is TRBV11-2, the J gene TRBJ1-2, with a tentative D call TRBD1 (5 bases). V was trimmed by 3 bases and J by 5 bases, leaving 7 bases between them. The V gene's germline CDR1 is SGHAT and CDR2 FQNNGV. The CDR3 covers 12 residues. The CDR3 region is CASSFEGYGYTF. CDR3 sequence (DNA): TGTGCCAGCAGCTTCGAGGGGTATGGCTACACCTTC.

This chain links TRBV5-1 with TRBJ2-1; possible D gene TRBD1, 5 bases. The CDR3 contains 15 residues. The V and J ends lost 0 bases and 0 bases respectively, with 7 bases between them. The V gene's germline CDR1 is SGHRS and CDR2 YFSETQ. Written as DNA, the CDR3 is TGCGCCAGCAGCTTGGATGGGGCCTCCTACAATGAGCAGTTCTTC. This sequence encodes CASSLDGASYNEQFF.

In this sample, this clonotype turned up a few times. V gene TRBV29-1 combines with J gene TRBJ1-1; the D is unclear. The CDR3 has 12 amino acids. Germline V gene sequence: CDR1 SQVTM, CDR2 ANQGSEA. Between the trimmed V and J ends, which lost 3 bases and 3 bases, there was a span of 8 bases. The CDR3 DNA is TGCAGCGTTGAGGGTGGGGACACTGAAGCTTTCTTT. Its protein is CSVEGGDTEAFF. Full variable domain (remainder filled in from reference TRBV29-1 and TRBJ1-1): SAVISQKPSRDICQRGTSLTIQCQVDSQVTMMFWYRQQPGQSLTLIATANQGSEATYESGFVIDKFPISRPNLTFSTLTVSNMSPEDSSIYLCSVEGGDTEAFFGQGTRLTVV.

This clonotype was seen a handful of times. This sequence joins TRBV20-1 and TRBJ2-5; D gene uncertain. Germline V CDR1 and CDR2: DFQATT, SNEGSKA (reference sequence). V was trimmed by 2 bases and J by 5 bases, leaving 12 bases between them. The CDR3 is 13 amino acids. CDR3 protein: CSARPTDRETQYF. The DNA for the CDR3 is TGCAGTGCTAGACCGACTGATCGGGAGACCCAGTACTTC.